These 31 T cell receptor beta chains share one sample of origin, sequenced in a study of shared clonotypes between healthy human individuals. Data came from immunoSEQ multiplex PCR; TCRdb stores just in-frame clones and leaves some out. The table lists millions of clones, about 93% of them singletons. Selected positively for CCR7 and CD45RO-negative, naive CD8 cells excluded terminally differentiated effector memory CD45RA+ cells. The sample consisted of naive CD8+ T cells from PBMCs. These receptors all come from a man younger than 35 in good health. Some clones in this sample may be carry-over from other donors' samples.

About this clone: The sample holds other DNA sequences that translate to the same CDR3. The gene calls are TRBV29-1 and TRBJ2-1; no clear D. Germline CDR1 SQVTM, CDR2 ANQGSEA. The V end lost 0 bases, the J end lost 4 bases, and 7 bases lay between the germline ends. This CDR3 has 13 amino acids. CDR3 loop: CSVEERLYNEQFF. The CDR3 bases are TGCAGCGTTGAAGAACGCCTATACAATGAGCAGTTCTTC.

This rearrangement joins TRBV25-1 to TRBJ2-1, with 7 bases fitting TRBD2. V lost 6 bases to trimming and J lost 3 bases; unmatched junction nucleotides: 5. The CDR3 is 14 residues long. Per the germline V gene, CDR1 is MGHDK and CDR2 is SYGVNS. CDR3 loop: CASRSGNYYNEQFF. The CDR3 region has the DNA TGTGCCAGCAGAAGCGGGAATTACTACAATGAGCAGTTCTTC.

The chain uses TRBV13 and TRBJ1-3; a possible D gene is TRBD1 (5 bases). CDR1 and CDR2 from the germline V gene are PRHDT and FYEKMQ (reference sequence). The CDR3 totals 16 residues. Trimming removed 3 bases from V and 2 bases from J, with 14 bases in between. The CDR3 here is CASSFSSSGTGNTIYF. As DNA, the CDR3 is TGTGCCAGCAGCTTCTCCTCATCAGGGACTGGAAACACCATATATTTT.

Regarding this clone: Since a much larger clone is just one base distant, this may be a read error. Within the sample, other DNA sequences also encode this same CDR3. V gene TRBV5-6 combines with J gene TRBJ2-7; 10 bases agree with TRBD1. V was pared by 5 bases and J by 2 bases, with 4 bases of the junction left unmatched. Germline V gene sequence: CDR1 SGHDT, CDR2 YYEEEE. The CDR3 spans 14 residues. The CDR3: CASSSGTGAYEQYF. The CDR3 DNA sequence: TGTGCCAGCAGTTCCGGGACAGGGGCCTACGAGCAGTACTTC.

The chain carries TRBV9 and TRBJ2-1, with 9 bases fitting TRBD1. With 3 bases clipped from V and 4 bases from J, the junction kept 8 bases outside the gene matches. Germline CDR1 and CDR2: SGDLS and YYNGEE. The CDR3 extends over 16 amino acids. CDR3 DNA sequence: TGTGCCAGCAGCGGCACAGGGGGCACCTTATACAATGAGCAGTTCTTC. Protein: CASSGTGGTLYNEQFF.

This clone was detected only a few times. The rearrangement links TRBV9 to TRBJ1-2; D gene uncertain. Trimming removed 3 bases at V and 4 bases at J, with 16 bases between. The CDR3 is 15 amino acids. Germline V gives CDR1 SGDLS, CDR2 YYNGEE. CDR3 region: CASSANTDWGYGYTF. CDR3 nucleotides: TGTGCCAGCAGCGCCAATACCGACTGGGGCTATGGCTACACCTTC.

This chain links TRBV7-3 with TRBJ2-7; TRBD2 aligns across 12 bases. The CDR3 is made up of 15 amino acids. V lost 5 bases to trimming and J lost 4 bases; unmatched junction nucleotides: 6. Germline CDR1 is SGHTA and CDR2 is FQGTGA. As DNA, the CDR3 is TGTGCCAGCAGCCCCTCGACTAGCGGGAGTTACGAGCAGTACTTC. Protein product: CASSPSTSGSYEQYF.

About this clone: Other DNA sequences in the sample encode the same CDR3. This chain joins TRBV6-5 and TRBJ1-5; D remains unclear. V was trimmed by 0 bases and J by 7 bases, leaving 10 bases between them. CDR1 MNHEY and CDR2 SVGAGI come from the germline V gene. The CDR3 is 14 residues long. The CDR3: CASSYSRVDQPQHF. The CDR3 DNA reads as TGTGCCAGCAGTTACTCGAGGGTCGACCAGCCCCAGCATTTT.

This chain uses TRBV6-5 with TRBJ2-3, with D tentatively TRBD2 (6 bases). The CDR3 sequence is 15 residues long. The V gene's germline CDR1 is MNHEY and CDR2 SVGAGI. V was pared by 6 bases and J by 0 bases, with 13 bases between. CDR3 coding DNA: TGTGCCAGCAGACCGGGACTCGCGAGCACAGATACGCAGTATTTT. Residues: CASRPGLASTDTQYF.

The chain links TRBV6-5 to TRBJ1-2; D gene ambiguous. From germline, CDR1 is MNHEY and CDR2 SVGAGI. Trimming left V 4 bases short and J 6 bases short, with 15 bases between. This CDR3 contains 14 residues. The CDR3 protein is CASSLLGRADGYTF. CDR3 in DNA: TGTGCCAGCAGTTTACTGGGGAGGGCTGATGGCTACACCTTC.

V usage is TRBV28 and J usage is TRBJ2-7; D call uncertain. The V end was cut by 11 bases, the J end by 4 bases, with 12 bases between. The germline V gene has CDR1 MDHEN and CDR2 SYDVKM. This CDR3 comprises 11 residues. CDR3: CAAKTGYEQYF. CDR3 nucleotides: TGTGCCGCAAAGACGGGTTACGAGCAGTACTTC.

The V gene is TRBV27, the J gene TRBJ1-1; D not certain. The CDR3 consists of 15 residues. Germline values: CDR1 MNHEY, CDR2 SMNVEV (reference sequence). Trimming removed 0 bases at V and 5 bases at J, with 13 bases between. The CDR3 reads CASSLSPSLQTEAFF. The DNA of the CDR3 is TGTGCCAGCAGTTTATCGCCCTCATTGCAGACTGAAGCTTTCTTT.

The V and J genes are TRBV28 and TRBJ1-2; D not certain. CDR1 and CDR2 from the germline V gene are MDHEN and SYDVKM. CDR3 length: 13 amino acids. With 4 bases removed from V and 9 bases from J, the gap between germline ends came to 15 bases. CDR3 nucleotides: TGTGCCAGCAGTTCGGCCACCCCAATTCGCTACACCTTC. It is translated as CASSSATPIRYTF.

This rearrangement joins TRBV13 to TRBJ1-4, with D perhaps matching TRBD1 (6 bases). Germline values: CDR1 PRHDT, CDR2 FYEKMQ (reference sequence). V was cut by 5 bases and J by 6 bases, with 13 bases left in between. This CDR3 has 14 amino acids. CDR3 bases: TGTGCCAGCAGCCAACAGGGAGGCGATGAAAAACTGTTTTTT. It encodes CASSQQGGDEKLFF.

For this clone: This same CDR3 is encoded by further DNA sequences in the sample. The chain recombines TRBV9 with TRBJ2-3, with unresolved D. The V and J ends lost 0 bases and 0 bases respectively, with 5 bases between them. Germline V lookup: CDR1 SGDLS, CDR2 YYNGEE. This CDR3 spans 14 amino acids. The CDR3 DNA reads as TGTGCCAGCAGCGTAGGAGGAAGCACAGATACGCAGTATTTT. It specifies CASSVGGSTDTQYF.

V gene TRBV27 combines with J gene TRBJ2-7; the match to TRBD2 covers 8 bases. Germline assignment: CDR1 MNHEY and CDR2 SMNVEV (reference sequence). There are 16 residues in the CDR3. With 1 base clipped from V and 4 bases from J, the junction kept 9 bases outside the gene matches. This CDR3 reads CASSLWPRTSYYEQYF. The DNA of the CDR3 is TGTGCCAGCAGTTTATGGCCCCGGACTAGCTATTACGAGCAGTACTTC.

This chain links TRBV5-1 with TRBJ2-2, with a possible D match to TRBD2 (5 bases). The germline CDR1 and CDR2 sequences are SGHRS and YFSETQ. The CDR3 has 17 residues. V dropped 5 bases and J dropped 6 bases, with 23 bases sitting between them. CDR3 region: CASRERALDGPAGELFF. CDR3 nucleotide sequence: TGCGCCAGCAGGGAGAGGGCCCTAGACGGCCCGGCCGGGGAGCTGTTTTTT.

V and J are TRBV9 and TRBJ2-6, with TRBD2 identical over 10 bases. The CDR3 covers 21 residues. With V trimmed by 2 bases and J by 0 bases, 14 bases remained unmatched. Germline loops: CDR1 SGDLS, CDR2 YYNGEE. The CDR3 region is CASSVFTGGASGSSGANVLTF. CDR3 nucleotide sequence: TGTGCCAGCAGCGTCTTTACAGGTGGGGCTAGCGGGAGCTCTGGGGCCAACGTCCTGACTTTC.

The chain couples TRBV7-9 to TRBJ1-2; 9 bases agree with TRBD1. The CDR3 runs 15 residues. Per the germline V gene, CDR1 is SEHNR and CDR2 is FQNEAQ (reference sequence). V lost 10 bases, J lost 8 bases, and 17 bases stayed unmatched. CDR3 protein: CAIFQQGADDSGYTF. The CDR3 region has the DNA TGTGCCATATTTCAACAGGGGGCGGACGATTCAGGCTACACCTTC.

The gene calls are TRBV28 and TRBJ1-2; 8 bases match TRBD1. The CDR3 totals 17 residues. V was pared by 6 bases and J by 3 bases, with 15 bases of the junction left unmatched. Germline CDR1 and CDR2: MDHEN and SYDVKM. DNA of the CDR3: TGTGCCAGCAGCAAACCTAGTCTGGACAGGGAGGACTATGGCTACACCTTC. This encodes CASSKPSLDREDYGYTF.

The V and J genes are TRBV7-9 and TRBJ2-3, with D possibly matching TRBD2 (5 bases). The V end lost 5 bases, the J end lost 6 bases, and 12 bases lay between the germline ends. CDR1 SEHNR and CDR2 FQNEAQ come from the germline V gene (reference sequence). The CDR3 runs to 13 residues. CDR3 nucleotides: TGTGCCAGCAGCACCCGGGGAGAGGATACGCAGTATTTT. Translation: CASSTRGEDTQYF.

This chain connects TRBV7-3 to TRBJ2-7; D is possibly TRBD2 (7 bases). The germline V gene has CDR1 SGHTA and CDR2 FQGTGA. The V end lost 1 base, the J end lost 6 bases, and 16 bases lay between the germline ends. The CDR3 has 15 residues. CDR3 bases: TGTGCCAGCAGCTTAATGGGGGGGCTGAATGGCGAGCAGTACTTC. Translating gives CASSLMGGLNGEQYF.

With regard to this clone: Other DNA sequences from this sample encode an identical CDR3 as well. V is TRBV30 and J is TRBJ2-3; no clear D. V was shortened by 5 bases and J by 3 bases, with 3 bases between the two germline ends. Germline CDR1 and CDR2: GTSNPN and SVGIG (reference sequence). This CDR3 is built from 10 residues. This CDR3 is CAWGTDTQYF. The CDR3 region has the DNA TGTGCCTGGGGTACAGATACGCAGTATTTT.

V and J are TRBV30 and TRBJ2-7, with D perhaps being TRBD1 or TRBD2 (6 bases each). The CDR3 covers 13 residues. The germline V gene encodes CDR1 GTSNPN and CDR2 SVGIG (reference sequence). The ends were cut back, 0 bases at V and 7 bases at J, with 13 bases in the middle. CDR3 amino acids: CAWSVSRGGEQYF. DNA for the CDR3: TGTGCCTGGAGTGTATCCAGGGGAGGAGAGCAGTACTTC.

The V gene is TRBV2, the J gene TRBJ2-1, with D hard to call. CDR1 and CDR2 from the germline V gene are SNHLY and FYNNEI. Trimming took off 1 base at V and 3 bases at J, with 7 bases between the two ends. CDR3 length equals 14 residues. CDR3 DNA sequence: TGTGCCAGCAGTGAAGGACCGATCTACAATGAGCAGTTCTTC. Protein product: CASSEGPIYNEQFF. The full variable domain, its missing parts supplied by reference TRBV2 and TRBJ2-1, is EPEVTQTPSHQVTQMGQEVILRCVPISNHLYFYWYRQILGQKVEFLVSFYNNEISEKSEIFDDQFSVERPDGSNFTLKIRSTKLEDSAMYFCASSEGPIYNEQFFGPGTRLTVL.

This rearrangement joins TRBV9 to TRBJ2-7, with 7 nucleotides matching TRBD1. Looked up from germline, CDR1 is SGDLS and CDR2 is YYNGEE. The V and J ends lost 4 bases and 4 bases, in that order; junction bases with no gene match: 14. The CDR3 length is 16 residues. This CDR3 reads CASSSRDSGRLYEQYF. The CDR3, as DNA: TGTGCCAGCAGCTCCCGGGACAGCGGACGTCTTTACGAGCAGTACTTC.

The chain couples TRBV27 to TRBJ2-7; tentative D call: TRBD2 (6 bases). CDR1 MNHEY and CDR2 SMNVEV come from the germline V gene (reference sequence). This CDR3 contains 17 residues. V gave up 2 bases and J gave up 1 base, with 18 bases separating them. The CDR3 spells CASSLNPLGGVSYEQYF. For the CDR3, the DNA is TGTGCCAGCAGTTTAAATCCCTTGGGGGGAGTTTCCTACGAGCAGTACTTC.

The gene calls are TRBV29-1 and TRBJ2-7, with D unclear. Germline assignment: CDR1 SQVTM and CDR2 ANQGSEA. The CDR3 extends over 14 amino acids. V lost 0 bases and J 5 bases, leaving 14 bases between the germline ends. Here the CDR3 DNA reads TGCAGCGTTGAAGAGAACCACCCACCCGACGAGCAGTACTTC. This sequence encodes CSVEENHPPDEQYF.

This clone was seen a single time. The genes are TRBV28 and TRBJ1-4; D not certain. CDR1 and CDR2 (germline): MDHEN, SYDVKM. V gave up 2 bases and J gave up 5 bases, with 12 bases separating them. The CDR3 is 15 amino acids. In DNA, the CDR3 is TGTGCCAGCAGTTTAGGGTCAGTCCGAAATGAAAAACTGTTTTTT. Its translation: CASSLGSVRNEKLFF.

Comment on this clone: This specimen includes other DNA sequences encoding the same CDR3. The rearrangement joins TRBV11-2 to TRBJ2-7, with 14 positions matching TRBD2. CDR3 length equals 15 residues. After removal of 5 bases from V and 4 bases from J, the junction contained 4 bases not matched to a gene. Germline loops: CDR1 SGHAT, CDR2 FQNNGV. CDR3 protein: CASSPGLAGGYEQYF. The DNA of the CDR3 is TGTGCCAGCAGCCCAGGACTAGCGGGAGGTTACGAGCAGTACTTC.

J is TRBJ2-7 and V is TRBV10-2; 9 bases are shared with TRBD2. Germline V gene data show CDR1 as WSHSY and CDR2 as SAAADI. The CDR3 totals 16 residues. The junction had 10 bases not matched to a gene; V was cut back by 3 bases and J by 4 bases. The CDR3 sequence: CASSDPLAGAPYEQYF. The CDR3 DNA reads as TGCGCCAGCAGTGACCCACTAGCGGGCGCGCCATACGAGCAGTACTTC.